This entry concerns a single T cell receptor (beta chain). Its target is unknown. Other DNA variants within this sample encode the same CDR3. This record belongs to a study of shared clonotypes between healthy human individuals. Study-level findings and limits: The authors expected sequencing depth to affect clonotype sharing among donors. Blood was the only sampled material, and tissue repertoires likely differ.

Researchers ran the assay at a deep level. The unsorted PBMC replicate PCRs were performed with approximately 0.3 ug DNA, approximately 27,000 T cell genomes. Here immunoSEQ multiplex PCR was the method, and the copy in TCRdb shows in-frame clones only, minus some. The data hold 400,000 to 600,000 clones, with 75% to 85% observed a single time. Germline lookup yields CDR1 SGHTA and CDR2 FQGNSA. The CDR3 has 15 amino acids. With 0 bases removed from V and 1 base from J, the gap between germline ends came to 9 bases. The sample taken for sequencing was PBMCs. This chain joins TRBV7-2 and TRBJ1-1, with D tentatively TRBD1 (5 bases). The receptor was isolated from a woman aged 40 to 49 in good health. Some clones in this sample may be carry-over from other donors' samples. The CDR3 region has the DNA TGTGCCAGCAGCTTAGCCGGTGGGGGGAACACTGAAGCTTTCTTT. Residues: CASSLAGGGNTEAFF. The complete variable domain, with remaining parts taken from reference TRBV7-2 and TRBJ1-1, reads GAGVSQSPSNKVTEKGKDVELRCDPISGHTALYWYRQSLGQGLEFLIYFQGNSAPDKSGLPSDRFSAERTGGSVSTLTIQRTQQEDSAVYLCASSLAGGGNTEAFFGQGTRLTVV.